Described below is a single T cell receptor beta chain sequence and its context. Its antigen is currently not known. No base quality values were provided; no much bigger clone lies one nucleotide off. Taken from the germline V gene, the CDR1 and CDR2 loops are SGHAT and FQNNGV. The CDR3 covers 14 residues, taking in both the cysteine and the phenylalanine. CDR3 DNA is the only sequence kept; it has 42 bases, read in frame from the first base. V and J are truncated by 1 base and 10 bases respectively, leaving an intervening sequence of 16 bases. The entry originates in a study of control samples from healthy donors and cancer patients (dated by TCRdb to 2018 to 2021). Library generation was performed with the immunoSEQ multiplex PCR assay. The source is immuneACCESS, and TCRdb retained only in-frame sequences with V and J called. Part of the clones is not carried over; for the studies checked, unresolved V genes explain less than half of this, and the remainder is unexplained. Present in this sample are 90,000 to 100,000 clones, 82% of which were seen just once. About 2% of the sample goes to the ten largest clones.

This receptor was identified in a man in his 60s in good health. The source material was blood. The chain couples TRBV11-2 to TRBJ1-1, and possibly TRBD1, on 5 matching bases. This receptor has the CDR3 CASSLGATGDGAFF. The sequenced DNA is TGTGCCAGCAGCTTAGGAGCGACCGGGGACGGAGCTTTCTTT. Here the CDR3 is joined to the reference TRBV11-2 and TRBJ1-1 genes, and the full variable domain is: EAGVAQSPRYKIIEKRQSVAFWCNPISGHATLYWYQQILGQGPKLLIQFQNNGVVDDSQLPKDRFSAERLKGVDSTLKIQPAKLEDSAVYLCASSLGATGDGAFFGQGTRLTVV.